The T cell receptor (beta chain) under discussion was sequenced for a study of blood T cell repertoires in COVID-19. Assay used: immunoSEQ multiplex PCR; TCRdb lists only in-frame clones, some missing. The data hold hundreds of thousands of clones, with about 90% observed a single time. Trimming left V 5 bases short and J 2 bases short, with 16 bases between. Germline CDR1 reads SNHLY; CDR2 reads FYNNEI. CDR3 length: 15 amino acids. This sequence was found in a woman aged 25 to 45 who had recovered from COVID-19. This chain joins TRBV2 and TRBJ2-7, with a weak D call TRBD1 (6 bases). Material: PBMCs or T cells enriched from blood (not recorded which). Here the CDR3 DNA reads TGTGCCAGCAGTTCACAGGGAGTCCGGACCTACGAGCAGTACTTC. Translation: CASSSQGVRTYEQYF.